The 26 T cell receptor beta chains in this list originate from one sample, sequenced in a study of CD8 T cells in Susac syndrome (dated by TCRdb to between 2018 and 2020). The library was built by means of the immunoSEQ multiplex PCR assay. RNA was extracted using the RNeasy kit, and roughly 0.5 to 1 ug of the RNA was reverse transcribed with random hexamers. Through fastp at Q25 and MiXCR, TCRdb rebuilt clones from the public reads, retaining in-frame beta chains. Every distinct CDR3 protein forms one entry, paired with its most common genes and DNA. The sample includes 250,000 to 300,000 distinct CDR3 sequences, with 75% to 85% observed a single time. The ten biggest clones cover around 0.22% of the sample. Sequencing was carried out using CD8+ T cells from PBMCs. These TCRs come from a human donor with multiple sclerosis.

The chain carries TRBV30 and TRBJ1-2, with D unclear. Germline CDR1 reads GTSNPN; CDR2 reads SVGIG (reference sequence). This CDR3 has 12 residues. Trimming stripped 5 bases from V and 6 bases from J, with 13 bases between. The CDR3 nucleotides read TGTGCCTGGGGAATCGGAGCAAATGGCTACACCTTC. Translated, it gives CAWGIGANGYTF.

The chain combines TRBV11-3 with TRBJ2-1; TRBD2 aligns across 7 bases. Germline V gives CDR1 SGHNT, CDR2 YENEEA. The J segment lost 3 bases and the V segment lost 5 bases, leaving 7 bases of the junction unmatched. This CDR3 has 15 amino acids. CDR3 amino acids: CASSTTGTNYNEQFF. For the CDR3, the DNA is TGTGCCAGCAGCACCACCGGGACTAACTACAATGAGCAGTTCTTC.

The chain recombines TRBV4-1 with TRBJ2-3; TRBD2 agrees at 8 bases. The V segment lost 0 bases and the J segment 3 bases; nucleotides outside the gene matches: 11. The V gene's germline CDR1 is MGHRA and CDR2 YSYEKL. This CDR3 comprises 18 residues. Here the CDR3 reads CASSQERDRGGPTDTQYF. The CDR3 nucleotides read TGCGCCAGCAGCCAAGAGAGAGATCGGGGGGGTCCAACAGATACGCAGTATTTT.

The chain couples TRBV29-1 to TRBJ2-3; 9 nucleotides line up with TRBD2. Trimming removed 7 bases from V and 2 bases from J; junction bases left unmatched: 7. The CDR3 consists of 14 residues. Germline V gene sequence: CDR1 SQVTM, CDR2 ANQGSEA. The CDR3 loop reads CSARAGGNTDTQYF. The DNA for the CDR3 is TGCAGCGCCCGAGCGGGAGGAAACACAGATACGCAGTATTTT.

V gene TRBV28 combines with J gene TRBJ2-5; D unclear. Germline lookup yields CDR1 MDHEN and CDR2 SYDVKM. The CDR3 consists of 17 residues. Trimming left V 3 bases short and J 5 bases short, with 22 bases between. This CDR3 is CASSFFWSAGPRETQYF. As DNA, the CDR3 is TGTGCCAGCAGTTTTTTTTGGTCCGCAGGCCCCAGGGAGACCCAGTACTTC.

This clonotype was seen once. The V and J genes are TRBV20-1 and TRBJ1-5; tentative D call: TRBD1 (5 bases). This CDR3 has 12 amino acids. Trimming removed 7 bases at V and 4 bases at J, with 11 bases between. Germline V gives CDR1 DFQATT, CDR2 SNEGSKA (reference sequence). The CDR3 DNA sequence: TGCAGTGTCCTGGGGGGGAATCAGCCCCAGCATTTT. Translating it yields CSVLGGNQPQHF.

The genes are TRBV3-1 and TRBJ2-1; possible D gene TRBD1, 6 bases. The CDR3 extends over 17 amino acids. Trimming stripped 0 bases from V and 5 bases from J, with 17 bases between. The germline gives CDR1 LGHDT, CDR2 YNNKEL (reference sequence). The CDR3 sequence: CASSQDIRIGGNNEQFF. DNA for the CDR3: TGTGCCAGCAGCCAAGATATCCGGATAGGGGGTAACAATGAGCAGTTCTTC.

This chain connects TRBV27 to TRBJ2-1, with 7 bases matching TRBD2. The CDR3 extends over 14 amino acids. The trim removed 7 bases at V and 4 bases at J, leaving 7 bases unmatched. From germline, CDR1 is MNHEY and CDR2 SMNVEV (reference sequence). The CDR3 bases are TGTGCCAGCAAGTGGCTAGCGGCATACAATGAGCAGTTCTTC. Protein: CASKWLAAYNEQFF.

The chain employs TRBV6-5 and TRBJ2-7; possible D gene TRBD1, 6 bases. The CDR3 has 14 amino acids. V was shortened by 2 bases and J by 0 bases, with 8 bases between the two germline ends. CDR1 and CDR2 from the germline V gene are MNHEY and SVGAGI. CDR3 loop: CASSYKDSSYEQYF. The CDR3 bases are TGTGCCAGCAGTTACAAGGACAGCTCCTACGAGCAGTACTTC.

This chain links TRBV4-3 with TRBJ1-4; 8 bases agree with TRBD1. CDR1 and CDR2 (germline): LGHNA, YSLEER. The CDR3 is made up of 15 amino acids. V lost 1 base, J lost 7 bases, and 5 bases stayed unmatched. Written as DNA, the CDR3 is TGCGCCAGCAGCCAAGGGGGCGGGACAGGTGAAAAACTGTTTTTT. Encoded protein: CASSQGGGTGEKLFF.

This chain joins TRBV4-3 and TRBJ1-2, with a weak D call TRBD1 (6 bases). CDR3 size: 16 residues. The germline CDR1 and CDR2 sequences are LGHNA and YSLEER. V was trimmed by 0 bases and J by 3 bases, leaving 14 bases between them. CDR3 in amino acids: CASSQDGQGSHYGYTF. Written as DNA, the CDR3 is TGCGCCAGCAGCCAAGACGGGCAGGGGAGTCACTATGGCTACACCTTC.

CDR3 protein: CASSGQGAVFEQYF. The CDR3 coding sequence is TGTGCCAGCAGCGGACAGGGGGCCGTGTTCGAGCAGTACTTC. This chain links TRBV6-2 or TRBV6-3 with TRBJ2-7; 11 nucleotides agree with TRBD1. The CDR3 covers 14 residues. The germline gives CDR1 MNHEY, CDR2 SVGEGT. V was pared by 6 bases and J by 6 bases, with 7 bases of the junction left unmatched.

The chain is built from TRBV28 and TRBJ1-4, with 9 bases matching TRBD1. The J segment lost 0 bases and the V segment lost 5 bases, leaving 4 bases of the junction unmatched. This CDR3 contains 16 residues. CDR1 is MDHEN, CDR2 SYDVKM, per germline. The CDR3 here is CASSQTGGATNEKLFF. The CDR3 coding sequence is TGTGCCAGCAGTCAGACAGGGGGTGCAACTAATGAAAAACTGTTTTTT.

This clonotype was found a few times. This chain uses TRBV6-5 with TRBJ1-1, with unresolved D. CDR3 length: 14 amino acids. V was trimmed by 6 bases and J by 0 bases, leaving 11 bases between them. CDR1 is MNHEY, CDR2 SVGAGI, per germline. This CDR3 reads CASRLLGLNTEAFF. CDR3 DNA: TGTGCCAGCAGGCTTCTCGGACTGAACACTGAAGCTTTCTTT.

This chain links TRBV27 with TRBJ2-7, with D tentatively TRBD1 or TRBD2 (5 bases each). The CDR3 contains 14 residues. Between the trimmed V and J ends, which lost 1 base and 6 bases, there was a span of 13 bases. CDR1 and CDR2 from the germline V gene are MNHEY and SMNVEV (reference sequence). The CDR3 bases are TGTGCCAGCAGTTTATTGTCAGGGACGGGCGAGCAGTACTTC. Amino acid sequence: CASSLLSGTGEQYF.

The chain has TRBV19 and TRBJ2-1, with 13 positions matching TRBD2. V lost 3 bases, J lost 1 base, and 6 bases stayed unmatched. Germline V CDR1 and CDR2: LNHDA, SQIVND (reference sequence). The CDR3 is 18 residues long. The CDR3 region is CASSMWGLAGRSYNEQFF. In DNA, the CDR3 is TGTGCCAGTAGTATGTGGGGACTAGCGGGAAGATCCTACAATGAGCAGTTCTTC.

This clonotype was found once. The chain combines TRBV24-1 with TRBJ2-7; D unclear. Trimming pared 9 bases from V and 6 bases from J, leaving 14 bases between. This CDR3 contains 12 residues. Germline V gives CDR1 KGHDR, CDR2 SFDVKD. In DNA, the CDR3 is TGTGCCACCTCCACGGCCGTCGGCGAGCAGTACTTC. It is translated as CATSTAVGEQYF.

This chain connects TRBV15 to TRBJ2-5; D remains ambiguous. The germline CDR1 and CDR2 sequences are LNHNV and YYDKDF (reference sequence). The CDR3 is 14 residues long. V was pared by 3 bases and J by 4 bases, with 12 bases between. CDR3 bases: TGTGCCACCAGCAGCTCTGGCGGCTCAGAGACCCAGTACTTC. Protein: CATSSSGGSETQYF.

The rearrangement uses TRBV5-4 and TRBJ2-6, with D possibly being TRBD1 or TRBD2 (6 bases each). The CDR3 runs to 17 residues. Looked up from germline, CDR1 is SGHNT and CDR2 is YYREEE (reference sequence). The V and J ends lost 4 bases and 6 bases respectively, with 20 bases between them. The CDR3 is CASSGFGGGIEANVLTF. The CDR3 coding sequence is TGTGCCAGCAGCGGCTTTGGGGGCGGGATTGAGGCCAACGTCCTGACTTTC.

The rearrangement links TRBV25-1 to TRBJ2-7; 8 nucleotides match TRBD1. Germline V lookup: CDR1 MGHDK, CDR2 SYGVNS. The CDR3 covers 18 residues. The V segment lost 8 bases and the J segment 0 bases; nucleotides outside the gene matches: 18. The CDR3 sequence: CASRNMDSGTGGSYEQYF. CDR3 in DNA: TGTGCCAGCCGAAATATGGATTCCGGGACAGGTGGCTCCTACGAGCAGTACTTC.

V usage is TRBV4-1 and J usage is TRBJ1-1; D may be TRBD1 (5 bases). V was shortened by 1 base and J by 1 base, with 10 bases between the two germline ends. The CDR3 extends over 15 amino acids. From germline, CDR1 is MGHRA and CDR2 YSYEKL. The CDR3 DNA follows: TGCGCCAGCAGCCAAGTACGACAGCCGAACACTGAAGCTTTCTTT. This translates into CASSQVRQPNTEAFF.

The chain carries TRBV7-2 and TRBJ2-4, with D possibly called TRBD1 or TRBD2 (6 bases each). CDR1 SGHTA and CDR2 FQGNSA come from the germline V gene. V lost 5 bases to trimming and J lost 9 bases, with 17 bases between them. The CDR3 runs to 14 residues. In nucleotides, the CDR3 is TGTGCCAGCAGCCCACTGGGGGGCCTCGGCATTCAGTACTTC. Protein sequence: CASSPLGGLGIQYF.

The V call is TRBV4-3, the J call TRBJ1-2; D is perhaps TRBD1 (5 bases). The germline V gene has CDR1 LGHNA and CDR2 YSLEER. The V end was cut by 1 base, the J end by 5 bases, with 17 bases between. The CDR3 totals 16 residues. The chain's CDR3 is CASSQGRGRGAYGYTF. The CDR3 DNA reads TGCGCCAGCAGCCAAGGTCGAGGAAGAGGGGCTTATGGCTACACCTTC.

V is TRBV30 and J is TRBJ2-5, with 7 bases matching TRBD1. This CDR3 contains 15 residues. CDR1 is GTSNPN, CDR2 SVGIG, per germline (reference sequence). J gave up 2 bases and V 1 base, and 7 bases lay outside the gene matches. The CDR3 is CAWSAGSGQQETQYF. The CDR3, as DNA: TGTGCCTGGAGTGCGGGCTCGGGACAGCAAGAGACCCAGTACTTC.

This clonotype was seen a single time. The chain carries TRBV27 and TRBJ2-3; TRBD2 matches at 13 bases. This CDR3 has 15 residues. Trimming cost V 6 bases and J 5 bases; bases outside gene matches: 5. Germline lookup yields CDR1 MNHEY and CDR2 SMNVEV (reference sequence). DNA of the CDR3: TGTGCCAGCAGATTGGGGACTAGCGGGATAGATACGCAGTATTTT. Amino acid sequence: CASRLGTSGIDTQYF.

This clonotype was observed a handful of times. The chain employs TRBV4-3 and TRBJ2-2; 9 bases line up with TRBD1. V dropped 0 bases and J dropped 5; count of bases not matched to a gene: 7. This CDR3 is built from 17 residues. The germline V gene has CDR1 LGHNA and CDR2 YSLEER. DNA for the CDR3: TGCGCCAGCAGCCAAGATCGCGGACAGGGGAGGACCGGGGAGCTGTTTTTT. Encoded protein: CASSQDRGQGRTGELFF.